Listed here is a single TCR beta chain. The CDR3 is 17 residues long. Cohorts were assigned according to the clinical history that participants reported. Recovered status in Cohort 3 required two negative PCRs, clearance, or symptom resolution. As originally analysed: Amplification with reference gene primers provided the estimates of nucleated cell counts. TCRdb keeps only in-frame clones here, not all; method: immunoSEQ multiplex PCR. That table gives V, J and clone size, and the DNA gave D and trimming. The sample has roughly 400,000 clones, roughly 89% seen once. The source of the sample is a study of blood T cell repertoires in COVID-19. For the study at large: Sample material is recorded as cDNA or gDNA derived from T cells, B-cell-depleted T cells, or PBMCs.

The chain joins TRBV21-1 to TRBJ2-3; the table's D gene call, TRBD1, was not cross checked with the DNA. TRBV21-1 is marked as a pseudogene. This TCR came from a woman aged 45 to 65 who had recovered from COVID-19. Sequencing was done on a sample of PBMCs or T cells enriched from blood (not recorded which). The CDR3 here is CASSLYERQPDRDTQYF. The DNA for the CDR3 is TGTGCCAGCAGCCTCTATGAGAGACAGCCGGACCGAGATACGCAGTATTTT.